The 27 T cell receptor beta chains given below trace back to one sample, sequenced in a study of T cell responses to AZD1222 COVID-19 vaccine. Some clones are missing from TCRdb's copy, which holds only in-frame ones; the method was immunoSEQ multiplex PCR. Counted here are tens of thousands of clones, 85% occurring once; the ten biggest clones make up 10% to 15%. Sample: peripheral blood, taken on day 0 of AZD1222 vaccination. These receptors all stem from an adult in good health.

A single count supports this clone. DNA of the CDR3: TGTGCCAGCAGCTGGAAGACTGATTCACCCCTCCACTTT. It yields the protein CASSWKTDSPLHF. V usage is TRBV5-4 and J usage is TRBJ1-6; D is ambiguous. The CDR3 has 13 amino acids. The germline gives CDR1 SGHNT, CDR2 YYREEE (reference sequence). Trimming removed 3 bases at V and 8 bases at J, with 9 bases between.

This clone was counted a single time. The chain has TRBV28 and TRBJ1-4; D gene unclear. V was cut by 3 bases and J by 3 bases, with 8 bases left in between. Germline loops: CDR1 MDHEN, CDR2 SYDVKM. The CDR3 loop spans 14 amino acids. The CDR3 DNA follows: TGTGCCAGCAGTTTGGGCGGGTCTAATGAAAAACTGTTTTTT. Protein: CASSLGGSNEKLFF.

This rearrangement joins TRBV30 to TRBJ1-4, with D perhaps TRBD1 (5 bases). Trimming removed 3 bases at V and 7 bases at J, with 12 bases between. The length of the CDR3 is 13 residues. CDR1 is GTSNPN and CDR2 is SVGIG in the germline V gene (reference sequence). CDR3: CAWRTGGGEKLFF. The CDR3 bases are TGTGCCTGGAGGACTGGGGGAGGTGAAAAACTGTTTTTT.

This clone was seen a handful of times. V and J are TRBV28 and TRBJ2-5; 8 bases fit TRBD2. The CDR3 consists of 16 residues. V dropped 5 bases and J dropped 6; count of bases not matched to a gene: 14. Germline assignment: CDR1 MDHEN and CDR2 SYDVKM. The CDR3 loop reads CASSRLEGSGDKTQYF. CDR3 nucleotide sequence: TGTGCCAGCAGTAGACTGGAGGGTAGCGGGGATAAGACCCAGTACTTC.

CDR3 sequence reads: CASSLDRVGTQYF. The CDR3 DNA reads TGTGCCAGCAGCTTAGACAGGGTGGGGACCCAGTACTTC. J is TRBJ2-5 and V is TRBV7-3, with 7 bases fitting TRBD1. The J segment lost 7 bases and the V segment lost 2 bases, leaving 4 bases of the junction unmatched. There are 13 residues in the CDR3. The germline CDR1 and CDR2 sequences are SGHTA and FQGTGA.

V and J are TRBV18 and TRBJ2-4; 12 positions match TRBD1. J lost 6 bases, V lost 6 bases, and 12 bases had no gene match. The CDR3 consists of 17 residues. Looked up from germline, CDR1 is KGHSH and CDR2 is LQKENI. CDR3 DNA: TGTGCCAGCTCGCCCGGAGGCGGGACAGGGGGCAGAAACATTCAGTACTTC. Protein: CASSPGGGTGGRNIQYF.

The V and J genes are TRBV2 and TRBJ2-2; TRBD2 agrees at 13 bases. V was pared by 11 bases and J by 5 bases, with 2 bases of the junction left unmatched. This CDR3 has 13 residues. Germline-derived CDR1 and CDR2 are SNHLY and FYNNEI. DNA of the CDR3: TGTGCCGGGGGACTAGCGGGGACCGGGGAGCTGTTTTTT. Translated, it gives CAGGLAGTGELFF.

The genes are TRBV7-8 and TRBJ1-3; no reliable D call. Trimming removed 4 bases from V and 0 bases from J, with 10 bases in between. The CDR3 spans 15 residues. Germline V gene lookup returns CDR1 SGHVS and CDR2 FQNEAQ. CDR3 sequence (DNA): TGTGCCAGCAGCTCCGATAGTCGCTCTGGAAACACCATATATTTT. Residues: CASSSDSRSGNTIYF.

The rearrangement uses TRBV2 and TRBJ2-2; D is unclear. V lost 7 bases and J 6 bases, leaving 6 bases between the germline ends. Germline lookup yields CDR1 SNHLY and CDR2 FYNNEI. The CDR3 is made up of 11 amino acids. CDR3 residues: CASTRSGELFF. Written as DNA, the CDR3 is TGTGCCAGCACGCGGTCCGGGGAGCTGTTTTTT.

The chain recombines TRBV7-2 with TRBJ1-2; D is uncertain. This CDR3 is 13 amino acids long. V shed 5 bases and J shed 8 bases, with 15 bases lying between them. CDR1 is SGHTA, CDR2 FQGNSA, per germline. CDR3 in amino acids: CASSGLGSRGYTF. Written as DNA, the CDR3 is TGTGCCAGCAGCGGCCTGGGGTCTCGGGGCTACACCTTC. Supplemented by reference TRBV7-2 and TRBJ1-2, the full variable domain reads GAGVSQSPSNKVTEKGKDVELRCDPISGHTALYWYRQSLGQGLEFLIYFQGNSAPDKSGLPSDRFSAERTGGSVSTLTIQRTQQEDSAVYLCASSGLGSRGYTFGSGTRLTVV.

The chain employs TRBV6-5 and TRBJ1-1, with 7 positions matching TRBD1. V lost 8 bases and J lost 4; bases outside the gene matches: 13. The CDR3 has 15 residues. Germline CDR1 and CDR2: MNHEY and SVGAGI. The chain's CDR3 is CASFPSQGSGTEAFF. DNA of the CDR3: TGTGCCAGCTTTCCCTCACAGGGGTCCGGCACTGAAGCTTTCTTT.

A single count supports this clone. The V and J genes are TRBV18 and TRBJ1-5; possibly TRBD1 for D (6 bases). Germline V gene data show CDR1 as KGHSH and CDR2 as LQKENI. The CDR3 has 17 amino acids. V was shortened by 0 bases and J by 0 bases, with 12 bases between the two germline ends. CDR3 amino acids: CASSPPSGTNSNQPQHF. The CDR3 DNA reads as TGTGCCAGCTCACCACCGTCCGGGACAAATAGCAATCAGCCCCAGCATTTT.

The chain uses TRBV7-9 and TRBJ2-1; either TRBD1 or TRBD2 may fit D (6 bases each). V was clipped by 3 bases and J by 3 bases, with 9 bases between them. Germline V lookup: CDR1 SEHNR, CDR2 FQNEAQ (reference sequence). This CDR3 has 14 residues. Here the CDR3 reads CASSFRGVYNEQFF. CDR3 sequence (DNA): TGTGCCAGCAGCTTTAGGGGGGTCTACAATGAGCAGTTCTTC.

This sequence joins TRBV6-5 and TRBJ2-1, with D hard to call. V was shortened by 8 bases and J by 13 bases, with 15 bases between the two germline ends. This CDR3 spans 11 amino acids. Germline V CDR1 and CDR2: MNHEY, SVGAGI. CDR3: CASAQYSRQFF. DNA for the CDR3: TGTGCCAGCGCCCAGTATTCGAGACAGTTCTTC.

The rearrangement uses TRBV29-1 and TRBJ1-3, with D unclear. V lost 6 bases to trimming and J lost 4 bases, with 10 bases between them. The CDR3 is made up of 12 amino acids. The germline V gene encodes CDR1 SQVTM and CDR2 ANQGSEA. The CDR3 is CSVVFSGNTIYF. DNA of the CDR3: TGCAGCGTAGTCTTCTCCGGAAACACCATATATTTT.

The rearrangement joins TRBV5-6 to TRBJ2-7; 10 bases fit TRBD1. Unmatched junction bases numbered 6, after V lost 3 bases and J lost 6 bases. Germline CDR1 SGHDT, CDR2 YYEEEE. This CDR3 is built from 14 residues. The CDR3 bases are TGTGCCAGCAGCTGGGACAGGGGTCTAAGCGAGCAGTACTTC. This gives the protein CASSWDRGLSEQYF.

The chain employs TRBV24-1 and TRBJ2-3; D is unclear. Germline CDR1 is KGHDR and CDR2 is SFDVKD. V was clipped by 11 bases and J by 4 bases, with 12 bases between them. CDR3 size: 12 residues. Written as DNA, the CDR3 is TGTGCCATCGGCCCCGGGTCAGATACGCAGTATTTT. Protein sequence: CAIGPGSDTQYF.

This clone was detected a few times. The chain has TRBV18 and TRBJ2-1, with TRBD1 identical over 8 bases. CDR3 length: 13 residues. CDR1 is KGHSH, CDR2 LQKENI, per germline. Germline trimming cut 8 bases from V and 4 bases from J; bases unmatched to any gene: 4. The CDR3 is CASQGAEYNEQFF. The CDR3 DNA follows: TGTGCCAGCCAGGGGGCGGAATACAATGAGCAGTTCTTC.

The chain recombines TRBV7-2 with TRBJ1-1; no firm D call. The CDR3 spans 13 residues. V lost 5 bases and J 1 base, leaving 8 bases between the germline ends. CDR1 and CDR2 from the germline V gene are SGHTA and FQGNSA. This chain's CDR3 is CASSIQRNTEAFF. CDR3 in DNA: TGTGCCAGCAGCATACAGAGGAACACTGAAGCTTTCTTT.

By proportion, this clone is medium-sized (0.01 to 0.1%). This chain connects TRBV5-1 to TRBJ1-2, with D possibly TRBD1 on 5 matching bases. Looked up from germline, CDR1 is SGHRS and CDR2 is YFSETQ. Trimming removed 4 bases from V and 7 bases from J, with 23 bases in between. The CDR3 contains 16 residues. The CDR3 nucleotides are TGCGCCAGCAGCCGTGAGTCGGGGCAACCCCGCTTTGGCTACACCTTC. Protein sequence: CASSRESGQPRFGYTF.

J is TRBJ2-2 and V is TRBV6-4; D perhaps matches TRBD2 (6 bases). In germline, CDR1 is MRHNA, CDR2 SNTAGT. The CDR3 runs 15 residues. Deletions cut 5 bases from V and 4 bases from J, with 14 bases between. The CDR3 here is CASSLQAGPTGELFF. DNA of the CDR3: TGTGCCAGCAGTCTTCAGGCGGGGCCCACCGGGGAGCTGTTTTTT.

V usage is TRBV4-1 and J usage is TRBJ2-1, with D uncertain. Trimming cost V 5 bases and J 5 bases, with 1 base left between them. There are 10 residues in the CDR3. The germline gives CDR1 MGHRA, CDR2 YSYEKL. Here the CDR3 DNA reads TGCGCCAGCAGCAACAATGAGCAGTTCTTC. Residues: CASSNNEQFF.

The rearrangement uses TRBV5-6 and TRBJ2-7; tentatively, D is TRBD1 or TRBD2 (5 bases each). Germline CDR1 reads SGHDT; CDR2 reads YYEEEE. The CDR3 totals 14 residues. V was trimmed by 4 bases and J by 7 bases, leaving 18 bases between them. CDR3 loop: CASSQGRASREQYF. In nucleotides, the CDR3 is TGTGCCAGCAGCCAGGGACGGGCTAGTAGGGAGCAGTACTTC.

The V call is TRBV7-9, the J call TRBJ2-5, with TRBD1 matching 8 bases. Germline values: CDR1 SEHNR, CDR2 FQNEAQ (reference sequence). V gave up 4 bases and J gave up 5 bases; unmatched junction bases: 6. This CDR3 is 14 amino acids long. The CDR3 DNA is TGTGCCAGCAGCTCGATGACAGGGGTCGAGACCCAGTACTTC. This codes for CASSSMTGVETQYF.

In its sample, this clone was seen a few times. The gene calls are TRBV5-1 and TRBJ2-2; no reliable D call. This CDR3 has 15 amino acids. V lost 0 bases to trimming and J lost 5 bases, with 11 bases between them. The germline CDR1 and CDR2 sequences are SGHRS and YFSETQ. The CDR3 here is CASSLGVGATGELFF. The DNA of the CDR3 is TGCGCCAGCAGCTTGGGCGTTGGAGCGACCGGGGAGCTGTTTTTT.

CDR3 residues: CASISFAEAFF. In nucleotides, the CDR3 is TGTGCCAGCATATCGTTCGCTGAAGCTTTCTTT. This chain connects TRBV2 to TRBJ1-1; no firm D call. The CDR3 has 11 amino acids. V was clipped by 7 bases and J by 6 bases, with 9 bases between them. The germline gives CDR1 SNHLY, CDR2 FYNNEI.

On this clone: At one boundary the junction diverges from the germline segment, which might be a read error. In DNA form, the CDR3 reads TGTGCCATCAGTGCTAGCGGGGGGGCCTCCCACGAGCAGTACTTC. Translating it yields CAISASGGASHEQYF. V usage is TRBV10-3 and J usage is TRBJ2-7; 12 nucleotides match TRBD2. Germline CDR1 reads ENHRY; CDR2 reads SYGVKD. The CDR3 totals 15 residues.